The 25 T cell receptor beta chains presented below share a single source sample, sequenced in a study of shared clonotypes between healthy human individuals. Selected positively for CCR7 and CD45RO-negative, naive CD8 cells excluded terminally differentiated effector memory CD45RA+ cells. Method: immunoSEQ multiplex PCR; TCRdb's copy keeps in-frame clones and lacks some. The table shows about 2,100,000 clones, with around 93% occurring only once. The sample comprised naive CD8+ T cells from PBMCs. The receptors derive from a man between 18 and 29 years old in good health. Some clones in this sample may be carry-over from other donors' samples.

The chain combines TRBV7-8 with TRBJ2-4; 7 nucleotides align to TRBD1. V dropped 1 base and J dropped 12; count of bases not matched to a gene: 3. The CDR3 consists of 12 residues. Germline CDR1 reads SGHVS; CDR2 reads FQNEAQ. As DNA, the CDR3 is TGTGCCAGCAGCTTAGGAGACAGGGATCAGTACTTC. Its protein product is CASSLGDRDQYF.

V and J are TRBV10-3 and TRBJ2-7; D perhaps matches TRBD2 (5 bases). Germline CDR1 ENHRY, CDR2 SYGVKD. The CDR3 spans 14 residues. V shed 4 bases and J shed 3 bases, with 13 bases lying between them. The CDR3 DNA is TGTGCCATCAGTGGTAGTGGCGGGCACTACGAGCAGTACTTC. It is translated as CAISGSGGHYEQYF.

CDR3 nucleotide sequence: TGCGCCAGTCTTCAGGGGTACCAAGAGACCCAGTACTTC. Its translation is CASLQGYQETQYF. The chain uses TRBV10-2 and TRBJ2-5; D may be TRBD1 (6 bases). The CDR3 is 13 amino acids. From germline, CDR1 is WSHSY and CDR2 SAAADI. V was pared by 9 bases and J by 0 bases, with 11 bases between.

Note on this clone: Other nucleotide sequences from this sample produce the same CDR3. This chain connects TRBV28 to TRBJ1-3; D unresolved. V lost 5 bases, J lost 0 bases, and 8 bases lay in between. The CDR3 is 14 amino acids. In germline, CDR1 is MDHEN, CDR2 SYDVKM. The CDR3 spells CASSPRGSGNTIYF. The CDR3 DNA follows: TGTGCCAGCAGTCCCCGTGGCTCTGGAAACACCATATATTTT.

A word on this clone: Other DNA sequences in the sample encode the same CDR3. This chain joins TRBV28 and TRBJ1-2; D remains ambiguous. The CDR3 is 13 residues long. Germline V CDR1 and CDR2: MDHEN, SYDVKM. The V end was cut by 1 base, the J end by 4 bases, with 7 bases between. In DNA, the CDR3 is TGTGCCAGCAGTTTATTCAGGTCCTATGGCTACACCTTC. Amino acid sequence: CASSLFRSYGYTF.

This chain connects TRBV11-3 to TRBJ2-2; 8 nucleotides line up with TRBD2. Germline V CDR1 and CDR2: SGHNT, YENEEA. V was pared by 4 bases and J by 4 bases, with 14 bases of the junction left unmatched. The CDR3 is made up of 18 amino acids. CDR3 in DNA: TGTGCCAGCAGCTCGGCTAAGGGTAGCGGGGCTATCACCGGGGAGCTGTTTTTT. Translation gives CASSSAKGSGAITGELFF.

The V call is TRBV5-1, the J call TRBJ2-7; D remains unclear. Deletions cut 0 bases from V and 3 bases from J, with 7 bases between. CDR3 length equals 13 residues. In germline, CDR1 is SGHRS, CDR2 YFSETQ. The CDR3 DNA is TGCGCCAGCAGCTTGGACCCGTTCTACGAGCAGTACTTC. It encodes CASSLDPFYEQYF. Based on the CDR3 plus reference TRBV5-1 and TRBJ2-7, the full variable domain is KAGVTQTPRYLIKTRGQQVTLSCSPISGHRSVSWYQQTPGQGLQFLFEYFSETQRNKGNFPGRFSGRQFSNSRSEMNVSTLELGDSALYLCASSLDPFYEQYFGPGTRLTVT.

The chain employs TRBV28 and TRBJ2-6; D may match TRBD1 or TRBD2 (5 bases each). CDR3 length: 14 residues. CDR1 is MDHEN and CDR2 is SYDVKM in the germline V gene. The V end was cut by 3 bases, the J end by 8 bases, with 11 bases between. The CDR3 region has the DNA TGTGCCAGCAGTTTTGTCCCGGGGCCCAACGTCCTGACTTTC. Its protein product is CASSFVPGPNVLTF.

This CDR3 is CASSRAGQGGNYEQYF. CDR3 nucleotides: TGCGCCAGCAGCCGAGCAGGACAGGGGGGCAACTACGAGCAGTACTTC. The genes are TRBV4-1 and TRBJ2-7, with 10 bases fitting TRBD1. With V trimmed by 4 bases and J by 3 bases, 9 bases remained unmatched. This CDR3 is built from 16 residues. Germline V gene data show CDR1 as MGHRA and CDR2 as YSYEKL.

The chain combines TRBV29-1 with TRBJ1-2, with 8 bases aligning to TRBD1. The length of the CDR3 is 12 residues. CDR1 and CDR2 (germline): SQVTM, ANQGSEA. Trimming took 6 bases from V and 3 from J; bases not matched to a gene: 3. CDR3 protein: CSVYRGDYGYTF. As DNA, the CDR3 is TGCAGCGTCTACAGGGGGGACTATGGCTACACCTTC.

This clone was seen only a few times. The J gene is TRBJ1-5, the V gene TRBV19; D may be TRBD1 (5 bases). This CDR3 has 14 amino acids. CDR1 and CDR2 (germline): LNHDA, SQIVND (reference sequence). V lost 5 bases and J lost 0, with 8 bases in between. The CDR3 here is CASSGHYSNQPQHF. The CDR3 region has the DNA TGTGCCAGTAGTGGACACTATAGCAATCAGCCCCAGCATTTT.

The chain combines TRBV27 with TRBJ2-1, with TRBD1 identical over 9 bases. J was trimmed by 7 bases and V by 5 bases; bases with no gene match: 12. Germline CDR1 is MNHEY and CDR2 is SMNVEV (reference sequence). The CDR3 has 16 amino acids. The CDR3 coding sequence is TGTGCCAGCAGTCTCTGGCCCGGGACAGGGTGGAATGAGCAGTTCTTC. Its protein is CASSLWPGTGWNEQFF.

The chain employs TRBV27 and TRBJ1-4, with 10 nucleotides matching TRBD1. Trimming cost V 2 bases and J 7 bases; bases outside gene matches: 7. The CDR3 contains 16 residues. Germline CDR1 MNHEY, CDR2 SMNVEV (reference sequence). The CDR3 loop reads CASSLQPGQGSEKLFF. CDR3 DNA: TGTGCCAGCAGTTTACAACCGGGACAGGGGAGTGAAAAACTGTTTTTT.

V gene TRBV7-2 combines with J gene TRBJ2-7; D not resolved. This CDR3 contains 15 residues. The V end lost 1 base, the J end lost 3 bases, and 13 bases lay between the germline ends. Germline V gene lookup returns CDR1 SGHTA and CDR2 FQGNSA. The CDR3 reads CASSLGGSSVYEQYF. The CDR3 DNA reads TGTGCCAGCAGCTTAGGTGGTAGTTCGGTCTACGAGCAGTACTTC.

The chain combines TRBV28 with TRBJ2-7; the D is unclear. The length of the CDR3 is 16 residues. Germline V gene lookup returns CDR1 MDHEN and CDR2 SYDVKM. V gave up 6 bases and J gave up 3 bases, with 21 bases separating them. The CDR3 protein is CASSSPRPGTGYEQYF. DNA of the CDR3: TGTGCCAGCAGCTCCCCGCGGCCTGGAACCGGCTACGAGCAGTACTTC. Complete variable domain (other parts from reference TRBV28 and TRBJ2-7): DVKVTQSSRYLVKRTGEKVFLECVQDMDHENMFWYRQDPGLGLRLIYFSYDVKMKEKGDIPEGYSVSREKKERFSLILESASTNQTSMYLCASSSPRPGTGYEQYFGPGTRLTVT.

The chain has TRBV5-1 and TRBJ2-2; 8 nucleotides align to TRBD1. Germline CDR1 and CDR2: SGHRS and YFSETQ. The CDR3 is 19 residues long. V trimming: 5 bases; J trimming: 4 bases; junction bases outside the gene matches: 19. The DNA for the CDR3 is TGCGCCAGCAGTTACGCAGGGACAGGAGACTTCCCAGCCACCGGGGAGCTGTTTTTT. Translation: CASSYAGTGDFPATGELFF.

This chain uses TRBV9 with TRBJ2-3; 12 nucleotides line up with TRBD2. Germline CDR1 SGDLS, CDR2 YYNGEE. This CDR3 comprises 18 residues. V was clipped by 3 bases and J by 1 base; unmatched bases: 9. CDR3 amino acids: CASSERLAGAWGTDTQYF. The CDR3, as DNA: TGTGCCAGCAGCGAACGACTAGCGGGAGCTTGGGGCACAGATACGCAGTATTTT.

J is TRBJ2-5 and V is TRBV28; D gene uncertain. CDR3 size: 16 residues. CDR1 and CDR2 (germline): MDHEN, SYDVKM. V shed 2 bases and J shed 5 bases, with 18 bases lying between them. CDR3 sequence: CASSLLSQAEWETQYF. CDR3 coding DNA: TGTGCCAGCAGTTTACTTAGCCAGGCGGAGTGGGAGACCCAGTACTTC.

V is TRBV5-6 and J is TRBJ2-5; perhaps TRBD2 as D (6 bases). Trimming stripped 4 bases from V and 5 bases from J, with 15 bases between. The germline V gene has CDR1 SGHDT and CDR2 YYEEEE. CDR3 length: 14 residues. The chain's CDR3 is CASSPIGGLETQYF. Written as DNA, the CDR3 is TGTGCCAGCAGCCCCATCGGGGGTTTGGAGACCCAGTACTTC.

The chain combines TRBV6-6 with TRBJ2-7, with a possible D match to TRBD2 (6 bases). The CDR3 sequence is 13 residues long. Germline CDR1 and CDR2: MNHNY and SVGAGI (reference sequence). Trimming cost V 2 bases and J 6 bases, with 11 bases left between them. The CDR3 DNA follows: TGTGCCAGCAGTTACAAGCGGAGGGGCGAGCAGTACTTC. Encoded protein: CASSYKRRGEQYF.

The CDR3 region has the DNA TGTGCCAGCAGTCGCCCCGGGTTATCCTACAATGAGCAGTTCTTC. It specifies CASSRPGLSYNEQFF. The chain has TRBV27 and TRBJ2-1; D unresolved. The CDR3 has 15 amino acids. Between the trimmed V and J ends, which lost 5 bases and 1 base, there was a span of 12 bases. Germline lookup yields CDR1 MNHEY and CDR2 SMNVEV (reference sequence).

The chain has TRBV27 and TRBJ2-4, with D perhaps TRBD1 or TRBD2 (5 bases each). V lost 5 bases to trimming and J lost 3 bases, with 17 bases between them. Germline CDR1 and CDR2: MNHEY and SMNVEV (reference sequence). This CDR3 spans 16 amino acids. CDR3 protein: CASSPPGARGKNIQYF. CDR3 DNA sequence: TGTGCCAGCAGTCCCCCCGGGGCCCGAGGCAAAAACATTCAGTACTTC.

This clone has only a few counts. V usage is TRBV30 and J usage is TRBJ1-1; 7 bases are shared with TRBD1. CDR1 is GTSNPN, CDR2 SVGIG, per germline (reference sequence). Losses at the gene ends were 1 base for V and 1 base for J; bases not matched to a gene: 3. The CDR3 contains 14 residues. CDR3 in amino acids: CAWSEAGGNTEAFF. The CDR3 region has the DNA TGTGCCTGGAGTGAGGCAGGGGGGAACACTGAAGCTTTCTTT.

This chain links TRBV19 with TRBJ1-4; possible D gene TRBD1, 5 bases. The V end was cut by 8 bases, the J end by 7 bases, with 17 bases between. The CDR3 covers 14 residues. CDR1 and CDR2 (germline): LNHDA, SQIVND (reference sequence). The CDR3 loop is CASSRGGWVEKLFF. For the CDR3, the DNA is TGTGCCAGTTCACGGGGCGGCTGGGTTGAAAAACTGTTTTTT.

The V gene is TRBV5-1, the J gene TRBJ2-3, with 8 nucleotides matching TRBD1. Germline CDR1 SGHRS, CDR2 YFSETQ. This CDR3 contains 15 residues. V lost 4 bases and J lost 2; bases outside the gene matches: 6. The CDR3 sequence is CASSRTTGATDTQYF. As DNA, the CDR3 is TGCGCCAGCAGCAGGACGACAGGGGCCACAGATACGCAGTATTTT. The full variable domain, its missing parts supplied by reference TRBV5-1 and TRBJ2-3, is KAGVTQTPRYLIKTRGQQVTLSCSPISGHRSVSWYQQTPGQGLQFLFEYFSETQRNKGNFPGRFSGRQFSNSRSEMNVSTLELGDSALYLCASSRTTGATDTQYFGPGTRLTVL.